These 14 T cell receptor beta chains were all obtained from the same sample, sequenced in a study of T-cell memory formation after mild COVID-19. TCRdb recomputed calls from the 5' RACE reads with MiXCR, one row per CDR3 protein. The table has around 310,000 distinct CDR3 sequences, 14% seen once. Specimen: PBMCs or a T cell subset sorted from them (not recorded which). These receptors were collected from a man aged 18 to 29 who had mild COVID-19 (a few samples of this study predate the infection). Cell type and time point are not known.

CDR3 amino acids: CASSEDRDTDTQYF. CDR3 sequence (DNA): TGTGCCAGCAGCGAGGACAGGGACACAGATACGCAGTATTTT. The chain employs TRBV9 and TRBJ2-3; 8 bases line up with TRBD1. Germline trimming cut 3 bases from V and 2 bases from J; bases unmatched to any gene: 2. Per the germline V gene, CDR1 is SGDLS and CDR2 is YYNGEE. The CDR3 has 14 residues.

The V call is TRBV2, the J call TRBJ2-6, with a weak D call TRBD1 (6 bases). CDR3 size: 14 residues. Germline CDR1 is SNHLY and CDR2 is FYNNEI. Trimming took off 11 bases at V and 0 bases at J, with 11 bases between the two ends. This CDR3 is CAGTGSSGANVLTF. DNA for the CDR3: TGTGCCGGCACAGGGAGCTCTGGGGCCAACGTCCTGACTTTC. The full variable domain, in which reference TRBV2 and TRBJ2-6 provide the parts outside the CDR3, is EPEVTQTPSHQVTQMGQEVILRCVPISNHLYFYWYRQILGQKVEFLVSFYNNEISEKSEIFDDQFSVERPDGSNFTLKIRSTKLEDSAMYFCAGTGSSGANVLTFGAGSRLTVL.

This clonotype was counted between two and nine times. The chain carries TRBV5-4 and TRBJ2-7, with 8 bases matching TRBD1. Trimming cost V 5 bases and J 4 bases; bases outside gene matches: 5. The CDR3 loop spans 13 amino acids. Germline values: CDR1 SGHNT, CDR2 YYREEE (reference sequence). CDR3 region: CASSRQGNYEQYF. In DNA form, the CDR3 reads TGTGCCAGCAGTCGACAGGGGAATTACGAGCAGTACTTC.

The sample holds many counts of this clonotype. The rearrangement uses TRBV5-1 and TRBJ1-2; D is ambiguous. This CDR3 has 13 residues. Germline V gene sequence: CDR1 SGHRS, CDR2 YFSETQ. Trimming removed 0 bases at V and 4 bases at J, with 7 bases between. The CDR3 spells CASSLEGSYGYTF. In DNA, the CDR3 is TGCGCCAGCAGCTTGGAAGGGAGCTATGGCTACACCTTC.

The rearrangement links TRBV4-2 to TRBJ2-3, with no clear D. The CDR3 length is 14 residues. With 3 bases removed from V and 2 bases from J, the gap between germline ends came to 9 bases. Germline V gene data show CDR1 as LGHNA and CDR2 as YNFKEQ. CDR3 nucleotide sequence: TGTGCCAGCAGCCAGACCCGTTACACAGATACGCAGTATTTT. Translation gives CASSQTRYTDTQYF.

The chain carries TRBV12-3 or TRBV12-4 and TRBJ1-2; a weak D match, TRBD1 (5 bases). V was cut by 6 bases and J by 5 bases, with 10 bases left in between. The CDR3 runs 12 residues. This CDR3 reads CASRNRSYGYTF. CDR3 DNA: TGTGCCAGCAGGAACAGGAGTTATGGCTACACCTTC.

This clonotype was seen a handful of times. This chain uses TRBV7-9 with TRBJ2-3; 9 positions agree with TRBD2. Germline CDR1 is SEHNR and CDR2 is FQNEAQ (reference sequence). Trimming removed 5 bases from V and 3 bases from J; junction bases left unmatched: 6. CDR3 length: 15 residues. The CDR3 reads CASSPRSGGTDTQYF. CDR3 bases: TGTGCCAGCAGCCCCCGGAGCGGGGGGACAGATACGCAGTATTTT.

This chain connects TRBV6-5 to TRBJ2-7, with TRBD2 identical over 8 bases. This CDR3 is 14 amino acids long. Germline V gene data show CDR1 as MNHEY and CDR2 as SVGAGI. V gave up 10 bases and J gave up 5 bases; unmatched junction bases: 13. The CDR3: CATRPGLAGDEQYF. The CDR3 DNA reads TGTGCCACCCGCCCGGGGCTAGCGGGCGACGAGCAGTACTTC.

This clonotype was counted a single time. Written as DNA, the CDR3 is TGCGCCAGCAGCCAAGATTGGGCGGCAAGCAATCAGCCCCAGCATTTT. Translating it yields CASSQDWAASNQPQHF. The chain couples TRBV4-3 to TRBJ1-5; D unclear. Trimming shortened V by 0 bases and J by 1 base, and 10 bases separated the two germline ends. Looked up from germline, CDR1 is LGHNA and CDR2 is YSLEER. The CDR3 is made up of 16 amino acids.

This clonotype was counted many times. The chain carries TRBV11-2 and TRBJ2-3, with 8 nucleotides matching TRBD2. The germline V gene has CDR1 SGHAT and CDR2 FQNNGV. The trim removed 5 bases at V and 4 bases at J, leaving 8 bases unmatched. The length of the CDR3 is 15 residues. The CDR3 is CASSLSGLDSDTQYF. The CDR3 DNA is TGTGCCAGCAGCCTCTCGGGACTAGATTCAGATACGCAGTATTTT.

The gene calls are TRBV7-6 and TRBJ1-2; weak D call: TRBD1 (5 bases). The CDR3 has 14 amino acids. Trimming removed 5 bases at V and 3 bases at J, with 13 bases between. CDR1 and CDR2 from the germline V gene are SGHVS and FNYEAQ. The DNA of the CDR3 is TGTGCCAGCAGCCCTGGGGGGTTGGACTATGGCTACACCTTC. Protein sequence: CASSPGGLDYGYTF.

V usage is TRBV2 and J usage is TRBJ1-1, with 7 bases aligning to TRBD1. The germline gives CDR1 SNHLY, CDR2 FYNNEI. V shed 6 bases, J shed 1 base, and the junction held 5 bases outside the gene matches. This CDR3 contains 14 residues. The CDR3 DNA follows: TGTGCCAGCAGCAGGGACAGATGGAACACTGAAGCTTTCTTT. As protein: CASSRDRWNTEAFF.

The table lists this clonotype with a few counts. This chain connects TRBV5-1 to TRBJ2-7, with D perhaps given as TRBD1 or TRBD2 (5 bases each). Germline loops: CDR1 SGHRS, CDR2 YFSETQ. The CDR3 contains 15 residues. V gave up 5 bases and J gave up 3 bases, with 18 bases separating them. DNA of the CDR3: TGCGCCAGCAGTGGGCCCGGGACGGAGAACTACGAGCAGTACGTC. Translation: CASSGPGTENYEQYV.

This clonotype was recorded at least ten times. The rearrangement joins TRBV9 to TRBJ1-1; the match to TRBD1 covers 10 bases. CDR3 size: 16 residues. Germline trimming cut 4 bases from V and 5 bases from J; bases unmatched to any gene: 11. From germline, CDR1 is SGDLS and CDR2 YYNGEE. The CDR3 spells CASSTGTGAKITEAFF. CDR3 nucleotides: TGTGCCAGCAGCACCGGGACAGGGGCGAAGATTACTGAAGCTTTCTTT.